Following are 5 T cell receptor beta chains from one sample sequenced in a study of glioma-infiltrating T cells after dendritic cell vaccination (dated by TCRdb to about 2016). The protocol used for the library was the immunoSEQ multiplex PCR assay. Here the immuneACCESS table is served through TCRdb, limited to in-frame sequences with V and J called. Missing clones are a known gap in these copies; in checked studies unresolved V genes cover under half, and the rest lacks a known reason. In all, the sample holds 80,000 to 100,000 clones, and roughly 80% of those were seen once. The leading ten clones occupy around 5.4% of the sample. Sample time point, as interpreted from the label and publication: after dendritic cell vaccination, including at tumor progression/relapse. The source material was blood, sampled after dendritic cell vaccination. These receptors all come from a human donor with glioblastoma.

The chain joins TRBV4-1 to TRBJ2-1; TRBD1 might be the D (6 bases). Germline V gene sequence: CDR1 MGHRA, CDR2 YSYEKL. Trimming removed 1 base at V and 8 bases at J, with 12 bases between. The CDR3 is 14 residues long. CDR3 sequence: CASSQVQQGYEQFF. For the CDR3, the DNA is TGCGCCAGCAGCCAAGTTCAACAGGGCTATGAGCAGTTCTTC.

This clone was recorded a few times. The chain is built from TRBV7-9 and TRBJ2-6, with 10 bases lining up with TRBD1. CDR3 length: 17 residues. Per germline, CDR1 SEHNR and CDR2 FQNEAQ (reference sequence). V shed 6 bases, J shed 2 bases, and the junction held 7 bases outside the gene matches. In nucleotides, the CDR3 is TGTGCCAGCAGTCAGGACAGGGGGATGGCTGGGGCCAACGTCCTGACTTTC. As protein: CASSQDRGMAGANVLTF. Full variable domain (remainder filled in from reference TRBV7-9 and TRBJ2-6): DTGVSQNPRHKITKRGQNVTFRCDPISEHNRLYWYRQTLGQGPEFLTYFQNEAQLEKSRLLSDRFSAERPKGSFSTLEIQRTEQGDSAMYLCASSQDRGMAGANVLTFGAGSRLTVL.

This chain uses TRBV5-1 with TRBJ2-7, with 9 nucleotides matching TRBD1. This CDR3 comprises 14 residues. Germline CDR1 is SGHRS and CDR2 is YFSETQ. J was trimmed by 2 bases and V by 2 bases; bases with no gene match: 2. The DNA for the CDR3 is TGCGCCAGCAGCTTCGGACAGGGGCCCTACGAGCAGTACTTC. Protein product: CASSFGQGPYEQYF.

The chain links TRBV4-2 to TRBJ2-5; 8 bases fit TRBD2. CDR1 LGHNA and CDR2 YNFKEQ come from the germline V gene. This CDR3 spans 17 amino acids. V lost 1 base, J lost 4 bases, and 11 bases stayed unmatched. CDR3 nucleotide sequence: TGTGCCAGCAGCCAAGTTCAAACGGGAGGGCCGGGAGAGACCCAGTACTTC. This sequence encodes CASSQVQTGGPGETQYF.

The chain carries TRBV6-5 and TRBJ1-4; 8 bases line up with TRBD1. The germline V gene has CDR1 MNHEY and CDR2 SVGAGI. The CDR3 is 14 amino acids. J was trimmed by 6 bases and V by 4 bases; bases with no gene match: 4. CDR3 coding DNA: TGTGCCAGCAGTTCCAGGGGGCTGGATGAAAAACTGTTTTTT. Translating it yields CASSSRGLDEKLFF.